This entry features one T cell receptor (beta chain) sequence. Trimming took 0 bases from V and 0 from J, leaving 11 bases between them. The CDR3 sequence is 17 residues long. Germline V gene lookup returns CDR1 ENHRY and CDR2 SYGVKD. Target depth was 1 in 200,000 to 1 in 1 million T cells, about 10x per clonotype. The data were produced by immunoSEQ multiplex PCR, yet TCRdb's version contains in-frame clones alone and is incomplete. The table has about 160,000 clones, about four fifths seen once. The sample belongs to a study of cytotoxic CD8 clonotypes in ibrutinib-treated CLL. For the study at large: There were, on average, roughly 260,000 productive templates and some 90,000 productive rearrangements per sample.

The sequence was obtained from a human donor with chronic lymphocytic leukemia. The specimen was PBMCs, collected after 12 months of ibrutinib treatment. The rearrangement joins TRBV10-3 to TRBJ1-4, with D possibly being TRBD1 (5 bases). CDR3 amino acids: CAISESKGRSTNEKLFF. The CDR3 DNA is TGTGCCATCAGTGAGTCCAAGGGGCGCTCAACTAATGAAAAACTGTTTTTT.